These 32 T cell receptor beta chains share one sample of origin, sequenced in a study of T cells in Graves' hyperthyroidism and ophthalmopathy. Authors of the study amplified TCR beta CDR3 regions from RNA transcripts. With the HTBI primer set, the TCR CDR3 went through a first round of RT-PCR. Each CDR3 protein gets one entry after TCRdb re-called the multiplex PCR reads with MiXCR. Altogether fewer than 600,000 distinct CDR3 sequences are present, 14% being singletons, with the ten largest covering over 11%. Sequences were obtained from blood. The receptors come from a woman in her forties with Graves' hyperthyroidism.

This chain joins TRBV9 and TRBJ2-7; perhaps TRBD2 as D (6 bases). The CDR3 runs 15 residues. Germline values: CDR1 SGDLS, CDR2 YYNGEE. Trimming took 3 bases from V and 0 from J, leaving 13 bases between them. Here the CDR3 DNA reads TGTGCCAGCAGCGCCCGGGACTCCCGCTCCTACGAGCAGTACTTC. This gives the protein CASSARDSRSYEQYF.

As regards this clonotype: A clone one base away is much larger, so this may be a read error. This chain joins TRBV7-9 and TRBJ2-1, with TRBD2 matching over 7 bases. Germline V lookup: CDR1 SEHNR, CDR2 FQNEAQ (reference sequence). The CDR3 loop spans 15 amino acids. The ends lost 7 bases at V and 7 bases at J; junction bases unmatched: 13. The CDR3 sequence: CASNRSGTITNEQFF. CDR3 nucleotides: TGTGCCAGCAACCGGAGCGGGACCATAACTAATGAGCAGTTCTTC.

This clonotype was found many times. The V and J genes are TRBV27 and TRBJ2-1, with 10 bases matching TRBD2. Unmatched junction bases numbered 6, after V lost 4 bases and J lost 6 bases. The germline gives CDR1 MNHEY, CDR2 SMNVEV (reference sequence). This CDR3 has 15 residues. In nucleotides, the CDR3 is TGTGCCAGCAGTTGGTTACTAGCGGGACTCAATGAGCAGTTCTTC. Its protein product is CASSWLLAGLNEQFF.

This clonotype was seen a handful of times. The J gene is TRBJ2-3, the V gene TRBV24-1; D could derive from TRBD1 or TRBD2 (7 bases each). The CDR3 length is 16 residues. Germline CDR1 reads KGHDR; CDR2 reads SFDVKD. V lost 5 bases and J lost 2, with 16 bases in between. The CDR3 here is CATSVTGEGVTDTQYF. CDR3 sequence (DNA): TGTGCCACCAGTGTCACAGGGGAGGGGGTCACAGATACGCAGTATTTT.

This clonotype was seen a handful of times. The chain carries TRBV29-1 and TRBJ1-1, with TRBD1 matching 8 bases. The CDR3 spans 14 residues. V gave up 6 bases and J gave up 0 bases; unmatched junction bases: 6. Looked up from germline, CDR1 is SQVTM and CDR2 is ANQGSEA. CDR3: CSVRQGILNTEAFF. CDR3 sequence (DNA): TGCAGCGTACGACAGGGGATTTTGAACACTGAAGCTTTCTTT.

This clonotype has a count of ten or more. The chain recombines TRBV11-2 with TRBJ1-6; 7 bases match TRBD1. CDR1 and CDR2 (germline): SGHAT, FQNNGV. This CDR3 is built from 16 residues. The junction had 7 bases not matched to a gene; V was cut back by 1 base and J by 7 bases. CDR3 amino acids: CASSLGSGTVNSPLHF. DNA for the CDR3: TGTGCCAGCAGCTTAGGATCCGGGACAGTGAATTCACCCCTCCACTTT.

This clonotype appeared a few times. J is TRBJ2-3 and V is TRBV9; tentatively, D is TRBD2 (6 bases). Trimming cost V 2 bases and J 2 bases, with 15 bases left between them. The CDR3 contains 16 residues. In germline, CDR1 is SGDLS, CDR2 YYNGEE. The CDR3 DNA reads TGTGCCAGCAGCGTGGGGGGAATCCAGTACACAGATACGCAGTATTTT. As protein: CASSVGGIQYTDTQYF.

The gene calls are TRBV28 and TRBJ2-2; 10 nucleotides align to TRBD2. There are 18 residues in the CDR3. Germline V gene data show CDR1 as MDHEN and CDR2 as SYDVKM. J was trimmed by 3 bases and V by 2 bases; bases with no gene match: 9. The CDR3 DNA reads TGTGCCAGCAGTTTAGGGCTAGCGGGAGTCTTTTACACCGGGGAGCTGTTTTTT. Translating it yields CASSLGLAGVFYTGELFF.

This clonotype was seen only a few times. The chain carries TRBV2 and TRBJ2-7; 9 nucleotides line up with TRBD2. CDR1 SNHLY and CDR2 FYNNEI come from the germline V gene. This CDR3 contains 15 residues. Trimming took 9 bases from V and 5 from J; bases not matched to a gene: 14. Here the CDR3 reads CASAHSGSPLDEQYF. DNA for the CDR3: TGTGCCAGTGCACATAGCGGGAGCCCCCTGGACGAGCAGTACTTC.

The V call is TRBV7-3, the J call TRBJ1-2, with 9 nucleotides matching TRBD1. The CDR3 is 15 amino acids. Trimming at V came to 5 bases and at J to 0 bases, leaving 4 bases not matched to a gene. CDR1 is SGHTA, CDR2 FQGTGA, per germline. CDR3 region: CASSTRTGANYGYTF. As DNA, the CDR3 is TGTGCCAGCAGCACGAGGACAGGGGCTAACTATGGCTACACCTTC.

The chain employs TRBV5-1 and TRBJ1-1, with 11 bases matching TRBD1. The CDR3 is 18 amino acids. The V gene end was trimmed by 0 bases and the J gene end by 0 bases; junction bases not matched to a gene: 7. The germline gives CDR1 SGHRS, CDR2 YFSETQ. The CDR3, as DNA: TGCGCCAGCAGCTTGGCTCGGACAGGGGGCGGAGTGAACACTGAAGCTTTCTTT. Translating it yields CASSLARTGGGVNTEAFF.

This clonotype was detected many times. The V and J genes are TRBV7-9 and TRBJ2-1; D call uncertain. Trimming removed 1 base at V and 5 bases at J, with 9 bases between. The CDR3 runs to 14 residues. From germline, CDR1 is SEHNR and CDR2 FQNEAQ (reference sequence). The DNA of the CDR3 is TGTGCCAGCAGCTTAGGAGCTATCCACAATGAGCAGTTCTTC. Protein: CASSLGAIHNEQFF.

Many counts were recorded for this clonotype. The V gene is TRBV28, the J gene TRBJ1-5; D is perhaps TRBD1 (6 bases). Germline CDR1 is MDHEN and CDR2 is SYDVKM. The CDR3 covers 16 residues. V lost 1 base and J lost 4, with 14 bases in between. The CDR3 loop reads CASSLSQGIVNQPQHF. The CDR3, as DNA: TGTGCCAGCAGTTTATCCCAGGGGATAGTGAATCAGCCCCAGCATTTT.

About this clonotype itself: With a much larger clone just one base away, this may be a read error. The gene calls are TRBV20-1 and TRBJ2-7; D is tentatively TRBD1 or TRBD2 (5 bases each). Trimming stripped 0 bases from V and 0 bases from J, with 21 bases between. This CDR3 is built from 18 residues. Germline CDR1 is DFQATT and CDR2 is SNEGSKA (reference sequence). In DNA, the CDR3 is TGCAGTGCTAGAGACTTCTTAAAGTCACAGGACTTCTCCTACGAGCAGTACTTC. Its translation: CSARDFLKSQDFSYEQYF.

A few counts support this clonotype. The chain is built from TRBV29-1 and TRBJ2-1; D is unclear. Between the trimmed V and J ends, which lost 0 bases and 8 bases, there was a span of 8 bases. Germline V gene sequence: CDR1 SQVTM, CDR2 ANQGSEA. CDR3 length: 12 amino acids. The CDR3 is CSVEDMADEQFF. As DNA, the CDR3 is TGCAGCGTTGAAGATATGGCAGATGAGCAGTTCTTC.

Ten or more counts support this clonotype. The rearrangement uses TRBV30 and TRBJ1-5; no firm D call. Germline V gene sequence: CDR1 GTSNPN, CDR2 SVGIG (reference sequence). Between the trimmed V and J ends, which lost 5 bases and 4 bases, there was a span of 12 bases. This CDR3 has 13 amino acids. For the CDR3, the DNA is TGTGCCTGGTCGACCTCTCATAATCAGCCCCAGCATTTT. It specifies CAWSTSHNQPQHF.

The table lists this clonotype with many counts. The CDR3 DNA reads TGCGCCAGCAGCAGGGGGGACAGATCCGGGGCCAACGTCCTGACTTTC. Protein sequence: CASSRGDRSGANVLTF. This chain uses TRBV5-1 with TRBJ2-6, with D perhaps matching TRBD1 (7 bases). The germline V gene has CDR1 SGHRS and CDR2 YFSETQ. The CDR3 is made up of 16 amino acids. The V end lost 4 bases, the J end lost 4 bases, and 15 bases lay between the germline ends.

This clonotype showed up many times. J is TRBJ2-3 and V is TRBV27; 7 nucleotides line up with TRBD1. The junction had 7 bases not matched to a gene; V was cut back by 6 bases and J by 1 base. The V gene's germline CDR1 is MNHEY and CDR2 SMNVEV (reference sequence). The CDR3 has 15 amino acids. In DNA form, the CDR3 reads TGTGCCAGCAGCAACTCCGGGACAGGCACAGATACGCAGTATTTT. Amino acid sequence: CASSNSGTGTDTQYF.

This clonotype was recorded many times. The gene calls are TRBV6-1 and TRBJ2-1; D may be TRBD2 (6 bases). The V gene's germline CDR1 is MNHNS and CDR2 SASEGT. V dropped 5 bases and J dropped 5 bases, with 10 bases sitting between them. This CDR3 region has 13 residues. CDR3 protein: CASSPWGDNEQFF. Here the CDR3 DNA reads TGTGCCAGCAGTCCCTGGGGGGACAATGAGCAGTTCTTC.

This clonotype was observed many times. The genes are TRBV18 and TRBJ2-7; possibly TRBD2 for D (6 bases). Trimming removed 3 bases from V and 6 bases from J, with 15 bases in between. The CDR3 is 14 amino acids. Germline CDR1 and CDR2: KGHSH and LQKENI. The CDR3 DNA reads TGTGCCAGCTCACCGACTGGGAGGAGCGGCGAGCAGTACTTC. Translating gives CASSPTGRSGEQYF.

As for this clonotype: In this CDR3 the conserved last residue, phenylalanine or tryptophan, is missing, so a read error is likely. V and J are TRBV11-2 and TRBJ1-1; D unresolved. Looked up from germline, CDR1 is SGHAT and CDR2 is FQNNGV. The length of the CDR3 is 14 residues. Trimming cost V 0 bases and J 3 bases, with 8 bases left between them. The CDR3 bases are TGTGCCAGCAGCTTAGATCGGACGGACACTGAAGCTTTCATT. The encoded protein is CASSLDRTDTEAFI.

The chain uses TRBV27 and TRBJ2-1, with D tentatively TRBD2 (6 bases). Germline V gene data show CDR1 as MNHEY and CDR2 as SMNVEV (reference sequence). The CDR3 contains 15 residues. Between the trimmed V and J ends, which lost 8 bases and 5 bases, there was a span of 19 bases. The CDR3 sequence: CASSPMASEHNEQFF. The CDR3 nucleotides read TGTGCCAGCTCCCCGATGGCTAGCGAGCACAATGAGCAGTTCTTC.

This clonotype was seen only once. The gene calls are TRBV2 and TRBJ1-2; no clear D gene. Trimming pared 8 bases from V and 3 bases from J, leaving 13 bases between. CDR1 is SNHLY and CDR2 is FYNNEI in the germline V gene. The CDR3 runs to 13 residues. As DNA, the CDR3 is TGTGCCAGCGGCTCGGGCCCCGACTATGGCTACACCTTC. Its protein product is CASGSGPDYGYTF.

V is TRBV2 and J is TRBJ2-1; TRBD1 or TRBD2 may be the D gene (5 bases each). Deletions cut 6 bases from V and 5 bases from J, with 14 bases between. The CDR3 contains 14 residues. Germline V gene data show CDR1 as SNHLY and CDR2 as FYNNEI. CDR3 in DNA: TGTGCCAGCAGGAAGGGACCAGCGGACAATGAGCAGTTCTTC. Translation gives CASRKGPADNEQFF. The whole variable domain, filled in from reference TRBV2 and TRBJ2-1, reads EPEVTQTPSHQVTQMGQEVILRCVPISNHLYFYWYRQILGQKVEFLVSFYNNEISEKSEIFDDQFSVERPDGSNFTLKIRSTKLEDSAMYFCASRKGPADNEQFFGPGTRLTVL.

This clonotype came up many times. The chain couples TRBV7-3 to TRBJ2-5; possibly TRBD1 for D (5 bases). There are 16 residues in the CDR3. Germline CDR1 is SGHTA and CDR2 is FQGTGA. Trimming took off 6 bases at V and 2 bases at J, with 19 bases between the two ends. The chain's CDR3 is CASSIGVDRYQETQYF. The CDR3 DNA reads as TGTGCCAGCAGTATTGGAGTAGACAGATATCAAGAGACCCAGTACTTC. The whole variable domain, remainder taken from reference TRBV7-3 and TRBJ2-5, is GAGVSQTPSNKVTEKGKYVELRCDPISGHTALYWYRQSLGQGPEFLIYFQGTGAADDSGLPNDRFFAVRPEGSVSTLKIQRTERGDSAVYLCASSIGVDRYQETQYFGPGTRLLVL.

The chain uses TRBV4-2 and TRBJ2-7; 7 bases line up with TRBD2. Germline trimming cut 0 bases from V and 5 bases from J; bases unmatched to any gene: 4. CDR3 length equals 14 residues. Per the germline V gene, CDR1 is LGHNA and CDR2 is YNFKEQ. The CDR3 protein is CASSQEAGDHEQYF. CDR3 coding DNA: TGTGCCAGCAGCCAAGAGGCGGGAGACCACGAGCAGTACTTC.

The chain has TRBV6-2 or TRBV6-3 and TRBJ2-1, with 9 positions matching TRBD2. CDR3 length: 17 amino acids. V gave up 0 bases and J gave up 7 bases; unmatched junction bases: 10. CDR1 MNHEY and CDR2 SVGEGT come from the germline V gene. CDR3 in DNA: TGTGCCAGCAGTTACTCACTCTCTAGCGGGATTTTTAATGAGCAGTTCTTC. Encoded protein: CASSYSLSSGIFNEQFF.

This clonotype was found a few times. V is TRBV24-1 and J is TRBJ2-2; D may be TRBD1 (6 bases). V was shortened by 3 bases and J by 1 base, with 8 bases between the two germline ends. CDR1 is KGHDR and CDR2 is SFDVKD in the germline V gene. This CDR3 has 15 residues. The CDR3 nucleotides are TGTGCCACCAGTGATCGGGACATGAACACCGGGGAGCTGTTTTTT. Protein product: CATSDRDMNTGELFF.

This clonotype was detected many times. The rearrangement uses TRBV3-1 and TRBJ2-1; tentative D call: TRBD2 (6 bases). Germline V gives CDR1 LGHDT, CDR2 YNNKEL (reference sequence). V dropped 1 base and J dropped 0 bases, with 10 bases sitting between them. This CDR3 spans 16 amino acids. CDR3 sequence (DNA): TGTGCCAGCAGCCAAGCCGGGACTCACTCCTACAATGAGCAGTTCTTC. Its translation is CASSQAGTHSYNEQFF.

This chain uses TRBV6-1 with TRBJ1-1; D is possibly TRBD1 (6 bases). V shed 3 bases and J shed 4 bases, with 12 bases lying between them. Per the germline V gene, CDR1 is MNHNS and CDR2 is SASEGT. The CDR3 spans 14 residues. CDR3 sequence (DNA): TGTGCCAGCAGTGAGGTGGGGGCGGCCACTGAAGCTTTCTTT. Translating gives CASSEVGAATEAFF.

This clonotype was found many times. The V and J genes are TRBV28 and TRBJ1-2; 8 nucleotides line up with TRBD1. CDR1 is MDHEN and CDR2 is SYDVKM in the germline V gene. The CDR3 runs to 15 residues. Trimming cost V 4 bases and J 4 bases; bases outside gene matches: 8. The CDR3 region has the DNA TGTGCCAGCAGTTCCGGACAGGGAGTGATCTATGGCTACACCTTC. Translating it yields CASSSGQGVIYGYTF.

This clonotype was seen ten or more times. The J gene is TRBJ2-1, the V gene TRBV12-3 or TRBV12-4; D unresolved. The V and J ends lost 3 bases and 8 bases respectively, with 2 bases between them. The length of the CDR3 is 10 residues. The CDR3 DNA is TGTGCCAGCAGTTTCGATGAGCAGTTCTTC. Protein product: CASSFDEQFF.